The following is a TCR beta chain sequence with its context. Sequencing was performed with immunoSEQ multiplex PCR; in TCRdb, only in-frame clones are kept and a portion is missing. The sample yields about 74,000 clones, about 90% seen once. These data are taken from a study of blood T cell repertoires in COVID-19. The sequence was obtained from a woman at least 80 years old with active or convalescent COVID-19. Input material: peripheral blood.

CDR3: CASSHLAGGPILETQYF. In DNA form, the CDR3 reads TGTGCCAGCAGCCACCTAGCGGGAGGGCCTATCTTAGAGACCCAGTACTTC. V gene TRBV2 combines with J gene TRBJ2-5, with 12 nucleotides matching TRBD2. V trimming: 6 bases; J trimming: 4 bases; junction bases outside the gene matches: 12. The germline V gene encodes CDR1 SNHLY and CDR2 FYNNEI. This CDR3 has 17 residues.